This T cell receptor beta chain was recovered during a study of cytomegalovirus exposure and HLA in healthy donors. Notes on the study in general: There were approximately 150 TCR beta chains listed as cytomegalovirus-associated. Researchers reported in a later analysis that common viral pathogens appeared linked to several top clusters.

For this clone: Its target is not known.

The PCR had 60 Vbeta and 13 Jbeta primers. Profiling relied on immunoSEQ multiplex PCR, and the TCRdb table lists in-frame clones only, not all of them. The sample holds about 220,000 clones, 76% seen once. Per the germline V gene, CDR1 is SNHLY and CDR2 is FYNNEI. V was shortened by 7 bases and J by 0 bases, with 11 bases between the two germline ends. The CDR3 is 14 amino acids. Sequenced material: PBMCs. The receptor's source is a man aged 18-30 years in good health and CMV-seronegative. V gene TRBV2 combines with J gene TRBJ2-3; D ambiguous. CDR3 DNA sequence: TGTGCCAGCATGGAGACCGTTAGCACAGATACGCAGTATTTT. Translating gives CASMETVSTDTQYF.